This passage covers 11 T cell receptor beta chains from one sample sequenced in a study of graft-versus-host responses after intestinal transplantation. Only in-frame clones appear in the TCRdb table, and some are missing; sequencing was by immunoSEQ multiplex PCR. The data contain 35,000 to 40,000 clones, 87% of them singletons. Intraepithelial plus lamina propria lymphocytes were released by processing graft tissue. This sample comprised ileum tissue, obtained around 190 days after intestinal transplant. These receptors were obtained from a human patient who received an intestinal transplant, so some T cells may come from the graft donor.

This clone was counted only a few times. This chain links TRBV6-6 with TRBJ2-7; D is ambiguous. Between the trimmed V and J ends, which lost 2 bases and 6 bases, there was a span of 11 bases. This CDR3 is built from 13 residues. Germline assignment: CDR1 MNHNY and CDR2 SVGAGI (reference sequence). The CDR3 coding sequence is TGTGCCAGCAGTTACGAATACAGAGTCGAGCAGTACTTC. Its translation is CASSYEYRVEQYF.

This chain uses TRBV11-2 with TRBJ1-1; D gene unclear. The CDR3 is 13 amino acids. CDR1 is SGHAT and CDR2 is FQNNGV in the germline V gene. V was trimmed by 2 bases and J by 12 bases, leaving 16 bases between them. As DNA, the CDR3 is TGTGCCAGCAGCTTACAATTAGCAGATAGGTCTTTCTTT. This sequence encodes CASSLQLADRSFF.

The CDR3 loop is CASSVDSQYEQYF. The CDR3 DNA is TGTGCCAGCAGCGTGGACAGTCAGTACGAGCAGTACTTC. The V call is TRBV9, the J call TRBJ2-7; possibly TRBD1 for D (6 bases). CDR3 size: 13 residues. The ends were cut back, 2 bases at V and 4 bases at J, with 10 bases in the middle. In germline, CDR1 is SGDLS, CDR2 YYNGEE.

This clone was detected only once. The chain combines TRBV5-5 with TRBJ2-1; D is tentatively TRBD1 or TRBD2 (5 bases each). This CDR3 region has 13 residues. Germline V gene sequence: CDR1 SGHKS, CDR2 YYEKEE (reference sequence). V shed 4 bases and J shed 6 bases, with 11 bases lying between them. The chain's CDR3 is CASSTGTVNEQFF. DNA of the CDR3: TGTGCCAGCAGCACCGGGACGGTCAATGAGCAGTTCTTC.

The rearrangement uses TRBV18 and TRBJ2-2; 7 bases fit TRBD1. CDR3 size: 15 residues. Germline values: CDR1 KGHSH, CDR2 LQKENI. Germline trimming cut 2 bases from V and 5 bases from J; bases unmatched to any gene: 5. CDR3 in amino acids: CASSPEDRSTGELFF. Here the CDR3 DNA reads TGTGCCAGCTCACCAGAGGACAGGTCAACCGGGGAGCTGTTTTTT.

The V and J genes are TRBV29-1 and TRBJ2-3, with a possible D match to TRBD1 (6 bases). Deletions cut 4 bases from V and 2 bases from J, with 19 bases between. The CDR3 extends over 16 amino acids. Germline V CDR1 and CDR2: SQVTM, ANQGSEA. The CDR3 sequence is CSVARRQVSNTDTQYF. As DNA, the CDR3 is TGCAGCGTTGCCCGGCGACAGGTATCGAACACAGATACGCAGTATTTT.

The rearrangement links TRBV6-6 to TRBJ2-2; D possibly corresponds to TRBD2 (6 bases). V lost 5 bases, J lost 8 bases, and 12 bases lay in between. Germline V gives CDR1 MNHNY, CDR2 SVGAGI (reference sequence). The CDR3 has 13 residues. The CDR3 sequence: CASSPGVAGELFF. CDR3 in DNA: TGTGCCAGCAGTCCGGGGGTAGCGGGGGAGCTGTTTTTT.

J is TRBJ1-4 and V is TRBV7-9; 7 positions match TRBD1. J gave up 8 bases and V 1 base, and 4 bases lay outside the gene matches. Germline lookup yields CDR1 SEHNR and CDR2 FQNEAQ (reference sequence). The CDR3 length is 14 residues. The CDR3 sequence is CASSLDRGREKLFF. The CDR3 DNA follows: TGTGCCAGCAGCTTAGACAGGGGACGGGAAAAACTGTTTTTT.

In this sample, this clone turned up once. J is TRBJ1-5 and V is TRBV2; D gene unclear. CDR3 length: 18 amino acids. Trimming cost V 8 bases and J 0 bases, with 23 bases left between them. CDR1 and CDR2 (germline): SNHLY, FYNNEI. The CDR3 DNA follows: TGTGCCAGCGATCCGTGGGGAGGAGAGCCCTATAGCAATCAGCCCCAGCATTTT. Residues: CASDPWGGEPYSNQPQHF.

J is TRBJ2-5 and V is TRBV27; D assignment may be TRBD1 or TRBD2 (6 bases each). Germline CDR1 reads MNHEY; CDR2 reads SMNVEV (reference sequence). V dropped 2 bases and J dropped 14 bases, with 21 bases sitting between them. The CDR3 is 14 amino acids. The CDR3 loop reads CASSLAQGTGPSYF. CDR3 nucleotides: TGTGCCAGCAGTTTAGCCCAGGGGACTGGCCCCTCTTACTTC.

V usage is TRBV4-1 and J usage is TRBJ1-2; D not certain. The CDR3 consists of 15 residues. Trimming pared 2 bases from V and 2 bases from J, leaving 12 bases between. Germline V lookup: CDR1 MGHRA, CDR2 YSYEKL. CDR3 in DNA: TGCGCCAGCAGCCAACCGCTATCTGGAAACTATGGCTACACCTTC. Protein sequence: CASSQPLSGNYGYTF.